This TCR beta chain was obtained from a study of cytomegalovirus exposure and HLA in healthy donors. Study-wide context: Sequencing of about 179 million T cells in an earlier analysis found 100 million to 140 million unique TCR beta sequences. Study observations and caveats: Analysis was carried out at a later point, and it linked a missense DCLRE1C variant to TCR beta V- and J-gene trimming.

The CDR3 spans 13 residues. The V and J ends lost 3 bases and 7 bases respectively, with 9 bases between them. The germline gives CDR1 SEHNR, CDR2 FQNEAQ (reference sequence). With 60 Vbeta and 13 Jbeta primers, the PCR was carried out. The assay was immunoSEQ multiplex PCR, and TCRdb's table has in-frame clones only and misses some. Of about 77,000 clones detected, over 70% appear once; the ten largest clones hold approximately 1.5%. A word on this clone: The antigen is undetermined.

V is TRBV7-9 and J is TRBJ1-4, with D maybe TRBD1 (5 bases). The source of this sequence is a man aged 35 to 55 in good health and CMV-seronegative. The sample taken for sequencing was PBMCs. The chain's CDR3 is CASSFQGTEKLFF. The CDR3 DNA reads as TGTGCCAGCAGCTTTCAGGGAACTGAAAAACTGTTTTTT.